This T cell receptor (beta chain) was captured by sequencing in a study of neurological immune-mediated disorders. It was by 5'RACE with 10-nucleotide random UMIs that the cDNA was made. TCRdb re-analysed the 5' RACE reads in MiXCR, keeping a single row per CDR3 protein. Of roughly 45,000 distinct CDR3 sequences in the sample, about an eighth were seen once. V dropped 0 bases and J dropped 12; count of bases not matched to a gene: 11. This CDR3 spans 16 amino acids. CDR1 MDHEN and CDR2 SYDVKM come from the germline V gene. There are many counts of this clonotype. Antigen specificity is unknown. Time point indicated: longitudinal time-point 2. A total of 2 million PBMCs stored at -80 degrees C provided the unsorted libraries. Study observations and caveats: There were no CDR3 amino acid sequences shared by expanded clones across subjects, a result suggesting private repertoires in all groups. Multiple sclerosis patients had less TCR clonal expansion than even healthy controls, unlike HTLV-1-associated myelopathy.

The chain employs TRBV28 and TRBJ1-4; TRBD1 matches 9 bases. The specimen was PBMCs. This TCR was recovered from a male donor with HTLV-1-associated myelopathy (HAM/TSP). Here the CDR3 DNA reads TGTGCCAGCAGTTTATGGAGCGGGACAGGGTCGATGCAACTGTTTTTT. Its protein product is CASSLWSGTGSMQLFF.